The T cell receptor (beta chain) under discussion was sequenced for a study of neoadjuvant nivolumab and ipilimumab in lung cancer. The CDR3 sequence is 15 residues long. The germline V and J ends were trimmed by 1 base and 4 bases, with 13 bases remaining between them. Germline-derived CDR1 and CDR2 are KGHSH and LQKENI. The method was immunoSEQ multiplex PCR; TCRdb's version includes in-frame clones alone and lacks a portion of them. The sample lists about 13,000 clones, approximately 96% occurring once. Study-level results: Only a single major-pathologic-response sample was available for clonality analysis.

Concerning this clone: Its matching antigen is unknown.

The sequence was collected from an adult with non-small cell lung cancer. This rearrangement joins TRBV18 to TRBJ1-1; D might be TRBD1 (6 bases). The starting material was peripheral blood, obtained after neoadjuvant nivolumab, alone or with ipilimumab, at or shortly before surgery. CDR3 nucleotide sequence: TGTGCCAGCTCACCACTCACAGGGTTGGGCACTGAAGCTTTCTTT. Translated, it gives CASSPLTGLGTEAFF.